These 10 T cell receptor beta chains were sequenced from one sample in a study of cytomegalovirus exposure and HLA in healthy donors. PCR amplification relied on 60 Vbeta primers (plus 13 Jbeta primers). Repertoires were generated with immunoSEQ multiplex PCR, while TCRdb's copy carries only in-frame clones and drops some. This sample carries around 140,000 clones, approximately 79% of them seen once, and the ten largest clones take 2.5% to 3.5%. The sequencing sample was made of PBMCs. Source of these receptors: a woman aged 30 to 39 in good health and CMV-seronegative.

This chain links TRBV21-1 with TRBJ2-7; the tabulated D call, TRBD1, remains unverified against the DNA. TRBV21-1 is annotated as a pseudogene. The CDR3 covers 15 residues. The CDR3 loop is CASSKPGQGLDEQYF. The CDR3 DNA is TGTGCCAGCAGCAAACCTGGACAGGGTTTAGACGAGCAGTACTTC.

This clone was found once. J is TRBJ2-1 and V is TRBV27, with a tentative D call TRBD1 (5 bases). There are 13 residues in the CDR3. The V gene's germline CDR1 is MNHEY and CDR2 SMNVEV (reference sequence). V gave up 7 bases and J gave up 8 bases, with 15 bases separating them. The CDR3: CASMGQGVHEQFF. CDR3 coding DNA: TGTGCCAGCATGGGTCAGGGCGTCCATGAGCAGTTCTTC.

V usage is TRBV2 and J usage is TRBJ1-2; 8 bases fit TRBD1. The CDR3 spans 16 residues. Germline lookup yields CDR1 SNHLY and CDR2 FYNNEI. V trimming: 6 bases; J trimming: 7 bases; junction bases outside the gene matches: 16. CDR3 in amino acids: CASSALSETGGSGYTF. The CDR3 DNA sequence: TGTGCCAGCAGCGCCCTCTCCGAAACAGGGGGTAGTGGCTACACCTTC. Filled out from reference TRBV2 and TRBJ1-2, the complete variable domain reads EPEVTQTPSHQVTQMGQEVILRCVPISNHLYFYWYRQILGQKVEFLVSFYNNEISEKSEIFDDQFSVERPDGSNFTLKIRSTKLEDSAMYFCASSALSETGGSGYTFGSGTRLTVV.

V gene TRBV15 combines with J gene TRBJ1-5; 7 bases are a match to TRBD1. J gave up 2 bases and V 1 base, and 2 bases lay outside the gene matches. Per the germline V gene, CDR1 is LNHNV and CDR2 is YYDKDF (reference sequence). The CDR3 sequence is 15 residues long. Here the CDR3 DNA reads TGTGCCACCAGCAGAGGAGGACAGGGCAATCAGCCCCAGCATTTT. Protein: CATSRGGQGNQPQHF.

The J gene is TRBJ2-3, the V gene TRBV7-2, with unresolved D. The germline V gene has CDR1 SGHTA and CDR2 FQGNSA. V lost 3 bases and J 2 bases, leaving 9 bases between the germline ends. CDR3 size: 14 residues. In DNA, the CDR3 is TGTGCCAGCAGCTTTTCAGGATACACAGATACGCAGTATTTT. Its protein is CASSFSGYTDTQYF.

The V and J genes are TRBV30 and TRBJ2-7; possible D gene TRBD1, 6 bases. In germline, CDR1 is GTSNPN, CDR2 SVGIG (reference sequence). The CDR3 has 15 amino acids. Trimming left V 4 bases short and J 2 bases short, with 18 bases between. The CDR3 loop is CAWKASGTLTYEQYF. In DNA, the CDR3 is TGTGCCTGGAAAGCCTCCGGGACACTTACCTACGAGCAGTACTTC.

This sequence joins TRBV19 and TRBJ2-7, with D maybe TRBD1 (5 bases). V lost 5 bases to trimming and J lost 3 bases, with 8 bases between them. The CDR3 is 12 residues long. Per the germline V gene, CDR1 is LNHDA and CDR2 is SQIVND (reference sequence). CDR3 loop: CASSPQGYEQYF. The DNA of the CDR3 is TGTGCCAGTAGTCCGCAGGGCTACGAGCAGTACTTC.

Concerning this clone itself: One end of the junction is discordant with germline, which a read error may explain. The chain links TRBV7-9 to TRBJ2-4; 12 bases align to TRBD2. CDR3 length equals 17 residues. CDR1 is SEHNR and CDR2 is FQNEAQ in the germline V gene (reference sequence). CDR3 in DNA: TGTTCCAGCAGCTATAGGACTAGCGGGGAGGCCAAAAACATTCAGTACTTC. It translates to CSSSYRTSGEAKNIQYF.

The rearrangement joins TRBV7-9 to TRBJ2-7; TRBD1 is a possible D gene (5 bases). The germline V gene has CDR1 SEHNR and CDR2 FQNEAQ (reference sequence). Trimming stripped 4 bases from V and 6 bases from J, with 7 bases between. The CDR3 runs 11 residues. CDR3: CASSWGTEQYF. Here the CDR3 DNA reads TGTGCCAGCAGCTGGGGCACCGAGCAGTACTTC.

J is TRBJ1-1 and V is TRBV29-1; D is ambiguous. The CDR3 is made up of 10 amino acids. CDR1 and CDR2 from the germline V gene are SQVTM and ANQGSEA. Trimming cost V 7 bases and J 0 bases, with 3 bases left between them. CDR3 protein: CSAVNTEAFF. Here the CDR3 DNA reads TGCAGCGCTGTGAACACTGAAGCTTTCTTT. Variable domain in full (rest from reference TRBV29-1 and TRBJ1-1): SAVISQKPSRDICQRGTSLTIQCQVDSQVTMMFWYRQQPGQSLTLIATANQGSEATYESGFVIDKFPISRPNLTFSTLTVSNMSPEDSSIYLCSAVNTEAFFGQGTRLTVV.